This T cell receptor (beta chain) appears in the sequencing data of a study of response to subunit inactivated influenza vaccine. Study results and limitations: The authors offered the suggestion that each seasonal influenza vaccination recruits few new T cells.

CDR3 length: 18 amino acids. The germline V gene encodes CDR1 LGHDT and CDR2 YNNKEL (reference sequence). TCRdb reprocessed the RT-PCR reads with MiXCR, giving one entry per CDR3 protein. The sample has approximately 160,000 distinct CDR3 sequences; about 10% are singletons. A remark on this clonotype: Its target is not known. An end of the junction differs from the germline gene, which may be a read error.

Sequenced material: CD8+ T cells sorted from PBMCs, taken around 25 months after vaccination. This sequence originates from a man aged 45-69 years who received an inactivated influenza vaccine. This rearrangement joins TRBV3-1 to TRBJ2-1; TRBD1 matches at 10 bases. CDR3 sequence (DNA): TGTGCCAGCACCCAAGAAGTCCCCGGGACAGGGGTGGTTAATGAGCAGTTCTTC. It specifies CASTQEVPGTGVVNEQFF.